This entry is about one T cell receptor (beta chain). Participant-reported clinical history was the basis for cohort assignment. The data belong to a study of blood T cell repertoires in COVID-19. Study as a whole: From the United States, Italy and Spain came samples of acute and convalescent COVID-19. From T cells, B-cell-depleted T cells, or PBMCs came the material, which was cDNA or gDNA.

The germline V gene has CDR1 SEHNR and CDR2 FQNEAQ (reference sequence). Trimming left V 4 bases short and J 0 bases short, with 11 bases between. CDR3 size: 15 residues. In the original processing: Researchers report that nucleated cell counts were estimated from reference gene primer amplification. The protocol was immunoSEQ multiplex PCR, while the TCRdb copy is restricted to in-frame clones and leaves out a portion. That table furnishes V, J and clone size, whereas the DNA furnished D and trimming. The sample has around 160,000 clones; around 80% are singletons. The specimen was PBMCs or T cells enriched from blood (not recorded which). The chain couples TRBV7-9 to TRBJ2-3; possible D gene TRBD1, 6 bases. This TCR derives from a woman aged 55-69 years who had recovered from COVID-19. The CDR3 region is CASSSRTVSTDTQYF. The CDR3 DNA is TGTGCCAGCAGCTCTCGGACAGTCAGCACAGATACGCAGTATTTT.